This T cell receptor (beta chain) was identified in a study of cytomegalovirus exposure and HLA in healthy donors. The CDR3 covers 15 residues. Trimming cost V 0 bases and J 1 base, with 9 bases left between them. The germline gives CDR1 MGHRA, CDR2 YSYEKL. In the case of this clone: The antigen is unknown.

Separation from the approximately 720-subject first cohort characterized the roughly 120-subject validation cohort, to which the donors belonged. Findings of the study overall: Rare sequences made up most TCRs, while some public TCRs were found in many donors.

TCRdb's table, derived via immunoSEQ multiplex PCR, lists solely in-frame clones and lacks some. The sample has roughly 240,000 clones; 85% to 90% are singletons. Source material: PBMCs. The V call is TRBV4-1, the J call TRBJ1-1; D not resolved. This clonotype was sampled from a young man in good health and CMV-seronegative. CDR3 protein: CASSQEVAGNTEAFF. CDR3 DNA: TGCGCCAGCAGCCAAGAGGTCGCGGGGAACACTGAAGCTTTCTTT.